This T cell receptor (beta chain) derives from a study of vaccination and CD4 T cells after COVID-19. Study information: Convalescent patients gave post-COVID blood a median roughly 96 days post-diagnosis, range 35 to 161. The authors used overlapping spike peptides from SARS-CoV-2, HCoV-NL63, HCoV-OC43 and HCoV-229E to stimulate cells.

CD4+ T cells that had been cultured provided DNA sequenced with the Oncomine TCR Beta short-read assay. Genomic DNA was isolated from cultured CD4+ T cells. TCRdb reprocessed the PCR reads via MiXCR and lists one record per CDR3 protein. The table includes 16,000 or so distinct CDR3 sequences, about two fifths detected once. The CDR3 is 13 residues long. Germline V lookup: CDR1 SGHRS, CDR2 YFSETQ. Trimming cost V 1 base and J 1 base, with 6 bases left between them. In regard to this clonotype: Its matching antigen is unknown.

The treatment: approximately nine-day PBMC culture with coronavirus spike peptide pools or control peptides (ViraFEST assay). The specimen was CD4+ T cells from blood, cultured in vitro, collected after SARS-CoV-2 vaccination. This receptor was taken from a human donor who had recovered from COVID-19. The chain has TRBV5-1 and TRBJ2-7; D remains ambiguous. In DNA, the CDR3 is TGCGCCAGCAGCTTGTTCGGGTCCTACGAGCAGTACTTC. Amino acid sequence: CASSLFGSYEQYF.